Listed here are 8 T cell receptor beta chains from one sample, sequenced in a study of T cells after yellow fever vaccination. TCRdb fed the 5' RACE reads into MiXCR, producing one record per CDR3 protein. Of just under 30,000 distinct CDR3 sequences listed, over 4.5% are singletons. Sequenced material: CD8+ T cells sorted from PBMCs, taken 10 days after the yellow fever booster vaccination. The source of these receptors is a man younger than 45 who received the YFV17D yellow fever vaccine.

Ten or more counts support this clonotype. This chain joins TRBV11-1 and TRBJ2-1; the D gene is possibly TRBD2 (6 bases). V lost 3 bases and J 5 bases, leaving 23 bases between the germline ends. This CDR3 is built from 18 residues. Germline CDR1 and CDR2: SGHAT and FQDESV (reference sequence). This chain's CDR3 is CASSFPRLGVSGHNEQFF. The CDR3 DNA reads TGTGCCAGCAGCTTCCCTAGGCTGGGGGTTAGCGGACACAATGAGCAGTTCTTC.

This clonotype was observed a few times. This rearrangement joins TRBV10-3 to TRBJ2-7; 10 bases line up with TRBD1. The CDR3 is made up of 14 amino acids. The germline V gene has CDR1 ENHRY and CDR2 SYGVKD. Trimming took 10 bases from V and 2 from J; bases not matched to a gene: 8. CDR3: CATWGQGSAYEQYF. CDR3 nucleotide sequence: TGTGCCACCTGGGGACAGGGGAGCGCCTACGAGCAGTACTTC.

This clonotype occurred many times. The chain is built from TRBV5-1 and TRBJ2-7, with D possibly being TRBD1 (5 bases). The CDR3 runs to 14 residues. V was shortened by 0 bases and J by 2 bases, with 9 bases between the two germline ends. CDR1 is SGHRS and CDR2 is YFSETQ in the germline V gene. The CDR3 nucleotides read TGCGCCAGCAGCTTGGAACAGGCCGCCTACGAGCAGTACTTC. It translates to CASSLEQAAYEQYF.

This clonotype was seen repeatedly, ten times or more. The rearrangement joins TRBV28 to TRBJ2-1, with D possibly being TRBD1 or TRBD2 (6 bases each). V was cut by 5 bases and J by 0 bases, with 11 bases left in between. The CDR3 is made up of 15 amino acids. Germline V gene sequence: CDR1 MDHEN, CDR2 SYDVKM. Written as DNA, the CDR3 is TGTGCCAGCAGTACAGGGACTTTCTCCTACAATGAGCAGTTCTTC. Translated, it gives CASSTGTFSYNEQFF.

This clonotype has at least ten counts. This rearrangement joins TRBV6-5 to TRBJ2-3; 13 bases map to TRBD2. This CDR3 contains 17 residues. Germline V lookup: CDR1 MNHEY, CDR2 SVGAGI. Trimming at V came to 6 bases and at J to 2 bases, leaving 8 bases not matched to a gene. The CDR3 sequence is CASSPTGLAGDTDTQYF. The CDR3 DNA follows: TGTGCCAGCAGCCCAACCGGACTAGCGGGAGACACAGATACGCAGTATTTT.

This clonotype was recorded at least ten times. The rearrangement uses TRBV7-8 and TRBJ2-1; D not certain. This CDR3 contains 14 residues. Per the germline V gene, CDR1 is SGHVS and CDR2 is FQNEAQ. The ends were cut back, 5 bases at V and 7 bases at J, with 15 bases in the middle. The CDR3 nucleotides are TGTGCCAGCAGCGTGGGCGACACGCGGAATGAGCAGTTCTTC. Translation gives CASSVGDTRNEQFF.

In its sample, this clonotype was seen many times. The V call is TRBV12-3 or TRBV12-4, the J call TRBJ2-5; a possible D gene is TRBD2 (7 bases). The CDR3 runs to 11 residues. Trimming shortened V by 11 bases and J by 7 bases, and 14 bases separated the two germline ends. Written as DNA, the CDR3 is TGTGCCGCGGGGGCAGCGGGGACCCAGTACTTC. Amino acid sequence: CAAGAAGTQYF.

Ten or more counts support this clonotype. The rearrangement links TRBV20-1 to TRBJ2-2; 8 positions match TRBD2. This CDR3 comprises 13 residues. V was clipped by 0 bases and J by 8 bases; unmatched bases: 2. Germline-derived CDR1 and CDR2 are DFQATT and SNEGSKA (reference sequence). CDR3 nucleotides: TGCAGTGCTAGAGACGGACTAGCTGGGGAGCTGTTTTTT. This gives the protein CSARDGLAGELFF.